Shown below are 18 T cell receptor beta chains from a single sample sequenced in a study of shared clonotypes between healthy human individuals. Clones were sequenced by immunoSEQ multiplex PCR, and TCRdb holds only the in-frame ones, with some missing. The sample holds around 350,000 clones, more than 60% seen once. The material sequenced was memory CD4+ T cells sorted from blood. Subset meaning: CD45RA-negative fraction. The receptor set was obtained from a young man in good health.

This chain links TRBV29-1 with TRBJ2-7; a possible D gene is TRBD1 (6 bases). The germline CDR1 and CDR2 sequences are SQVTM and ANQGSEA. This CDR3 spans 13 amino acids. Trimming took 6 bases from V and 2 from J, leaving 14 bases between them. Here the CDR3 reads CSVLQGPTYEQYF. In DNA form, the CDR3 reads TGCAGCGTGCTACAGGGACCCACCTACGAGCAGTACTTC.

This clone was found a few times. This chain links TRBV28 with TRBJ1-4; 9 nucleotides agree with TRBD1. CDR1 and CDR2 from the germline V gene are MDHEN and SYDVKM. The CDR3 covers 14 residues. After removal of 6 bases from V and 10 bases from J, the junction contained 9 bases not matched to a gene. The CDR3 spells CASRGTGQKGKLFF. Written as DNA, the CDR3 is TGTGCCAGCAGGGGGACAGGGCAGAAGGGAAAACTGTTTTTT. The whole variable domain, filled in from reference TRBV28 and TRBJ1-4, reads DVKVTQSSRYLVKRTGEKVFLECVQDMDHENMFWYRQDPGLGLRLIYFSYDVKMKEKGDIPEGYSVSREKKERFSLILESASTNQTSMYLCASRGTGQKGKLFFGSGTQLSVL.

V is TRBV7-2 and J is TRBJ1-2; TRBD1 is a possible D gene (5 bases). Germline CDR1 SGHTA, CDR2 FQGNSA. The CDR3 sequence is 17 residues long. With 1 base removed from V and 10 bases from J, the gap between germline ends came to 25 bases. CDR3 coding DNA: TGTGCCAGCAGCTTAGATCGGTCGGACCGTCAAAACGGGGCCTACACCTTC. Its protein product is CASSLDRSDRQNGAYTF.

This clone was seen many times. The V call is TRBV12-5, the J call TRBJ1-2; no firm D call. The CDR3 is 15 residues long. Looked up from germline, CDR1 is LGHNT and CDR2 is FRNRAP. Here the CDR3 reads CVPSRGASFNYGYTF. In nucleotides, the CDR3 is TGTGTTCCTTCCCGCGGAGCATCATTTAACTATGGCTACACCTTC.

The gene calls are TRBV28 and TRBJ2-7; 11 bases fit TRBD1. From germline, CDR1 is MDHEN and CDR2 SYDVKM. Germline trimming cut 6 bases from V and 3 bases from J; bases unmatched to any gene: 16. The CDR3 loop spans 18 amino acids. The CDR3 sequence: CASRSFPRDRGKVYEQYF. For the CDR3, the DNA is TGTGCCAGCAGATCTTTTCCGAGGGACAGGGGGAAGGTCTACGAGCAGTACTTC.

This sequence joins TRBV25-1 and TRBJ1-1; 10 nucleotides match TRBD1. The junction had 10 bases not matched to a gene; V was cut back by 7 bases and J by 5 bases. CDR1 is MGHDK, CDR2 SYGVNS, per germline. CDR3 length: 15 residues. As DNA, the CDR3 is TGTGCCAGCACCGGGACAGGGGTCGTGAGGACTGAAGCTTTCTTT. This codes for CASTGTGVVRTEAFF.

The chain's CDR3 is CASSEPGRETQYF. In DNA form, the CDR3 reads TGTGCCAGCAGTGAACCTGGTCGAGAGACCCAGTACTTC. The chain links TRBV6-1 to TRBJ2-5; D gene unclear. This CDR3 spans 13 amino acids. Germline V gene sequence: CDR1 MNHNS, CDR2 SASEGT. V was shortened by 2 bases and J by 4 bases, with 8 bases between the two germline ends.

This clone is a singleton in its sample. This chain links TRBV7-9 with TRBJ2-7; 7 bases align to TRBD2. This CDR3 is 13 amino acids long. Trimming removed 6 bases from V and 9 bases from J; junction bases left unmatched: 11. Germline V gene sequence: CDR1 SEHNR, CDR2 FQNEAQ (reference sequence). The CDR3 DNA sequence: TGTGCCAGCAGGTCATGGGAGGGAGTTGCGCAGTACTTC. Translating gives CASRSWEGVAQYF.

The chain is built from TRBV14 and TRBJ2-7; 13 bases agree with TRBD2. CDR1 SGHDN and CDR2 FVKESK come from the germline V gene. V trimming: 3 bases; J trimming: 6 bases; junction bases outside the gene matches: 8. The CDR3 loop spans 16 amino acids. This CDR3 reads CASSHRTSGSVREQYF. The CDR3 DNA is TGTGCCAGCAGCCATAGGACTAGCGGGAGTGTACGCGAGCAGTACTTC.

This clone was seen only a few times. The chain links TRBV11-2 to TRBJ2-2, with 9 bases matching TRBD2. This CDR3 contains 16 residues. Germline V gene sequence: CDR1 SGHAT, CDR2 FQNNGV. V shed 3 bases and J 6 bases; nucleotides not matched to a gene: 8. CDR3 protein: CASSFSGSLLSGELFF. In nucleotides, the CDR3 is TGTGCCAGCAGCTTTAGCGGGAGTCTGTTATCCGGGGAGCTGTTTTTT. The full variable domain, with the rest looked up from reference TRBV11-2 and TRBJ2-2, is EAGVAQSPRYKIIEKRQSVAFWCNPISGHATLYWYQQILGQGPKLLIQFQNNGVVDDSQLPKDRFSAERLKGVDSTLKIQPAKLEDSAVYLCASSFSGSLLSGELFFGEGSRLTVL.

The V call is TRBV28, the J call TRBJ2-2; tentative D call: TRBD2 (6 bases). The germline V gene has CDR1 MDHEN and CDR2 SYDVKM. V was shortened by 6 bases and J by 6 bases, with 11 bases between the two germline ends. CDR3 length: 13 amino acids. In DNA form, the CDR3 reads TGTGCCAGCAGCCTCAAGCGGGCCGGGGAGCTGTTTTTT. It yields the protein CASSLKRAGELFF.

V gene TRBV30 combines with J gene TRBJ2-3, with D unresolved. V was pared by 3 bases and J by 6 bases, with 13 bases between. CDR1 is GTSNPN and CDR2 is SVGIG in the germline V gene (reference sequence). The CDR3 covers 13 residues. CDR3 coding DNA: TGTGCCTGGAGCCGATCGAAAGACGATACGCAGTATTTT. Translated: CAWSRSKDDTQYF.

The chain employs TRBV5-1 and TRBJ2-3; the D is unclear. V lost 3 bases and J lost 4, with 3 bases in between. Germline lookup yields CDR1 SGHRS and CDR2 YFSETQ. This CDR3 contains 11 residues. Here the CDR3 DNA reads TGCGCCAGCAGCTGGGCAGATACGCAGTATTTT. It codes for CASSWADTQYF. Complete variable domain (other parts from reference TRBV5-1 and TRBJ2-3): KAGVTQTPRYLIKTRGQQVTLSCSPISGHRSVSWYQQTPGQGLQFLFEYFSETQRNKGNFPGRFSGRQFSNSRSEMNVSTLELGDSALYLCASSWADTQYFGPGTRLTVL.

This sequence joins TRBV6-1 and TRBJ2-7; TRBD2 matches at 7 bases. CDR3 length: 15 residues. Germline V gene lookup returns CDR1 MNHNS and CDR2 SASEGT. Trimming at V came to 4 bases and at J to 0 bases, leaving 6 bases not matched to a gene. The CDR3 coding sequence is TGTGCCAGCAGTGTTGGGGGGGGGACCTCCTACGAGCAGTACTTC. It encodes CASSVGGGTSYEQYF.

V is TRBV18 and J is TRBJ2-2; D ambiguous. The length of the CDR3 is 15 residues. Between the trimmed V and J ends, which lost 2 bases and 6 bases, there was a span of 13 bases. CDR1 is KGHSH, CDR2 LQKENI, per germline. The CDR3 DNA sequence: TGTGCCAGCTCACCAACAGCCCAAAGGGCCGGGGAGCTGTTTTTT. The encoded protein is CASSPTAQRAGELFF.

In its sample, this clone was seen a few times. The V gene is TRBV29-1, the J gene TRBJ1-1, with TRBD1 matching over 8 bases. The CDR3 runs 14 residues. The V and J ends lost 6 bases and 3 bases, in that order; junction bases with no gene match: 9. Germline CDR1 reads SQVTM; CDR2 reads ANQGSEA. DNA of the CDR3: TGCAGCGTCGGACAGGGAGTGTTTGACACTGAAGCTTTCTTT. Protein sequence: CSVGQGVFDTEAFF.

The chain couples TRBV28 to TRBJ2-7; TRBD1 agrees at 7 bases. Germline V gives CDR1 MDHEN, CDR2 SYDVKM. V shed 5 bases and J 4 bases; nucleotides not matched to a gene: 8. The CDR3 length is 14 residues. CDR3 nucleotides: TGTGCCAGCAGTCTCACCCACAGGGGTTACGAGCAGTACTTC. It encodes CASSLTHRGYEQYF. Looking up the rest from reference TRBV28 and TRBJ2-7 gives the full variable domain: DVKVTQSSRYLVKRTGEKVFLECVQDMDHENMFWYRQDPGLGLRLIYFSYDVKMKEKGDIPEGYSVSREKKERFSLILESASTNQTSMYLCASSLTHRGYEQYFGPGTRLTVT.

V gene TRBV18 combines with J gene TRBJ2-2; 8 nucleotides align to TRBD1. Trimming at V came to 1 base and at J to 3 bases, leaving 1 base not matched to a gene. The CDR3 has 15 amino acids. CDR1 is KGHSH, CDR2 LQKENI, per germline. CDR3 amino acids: CASSPRGQDTGELFF. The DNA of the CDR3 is TGTGCCAGCTCACCACGGGGACAGGACACCGGGGAGCTGTTTTTT.